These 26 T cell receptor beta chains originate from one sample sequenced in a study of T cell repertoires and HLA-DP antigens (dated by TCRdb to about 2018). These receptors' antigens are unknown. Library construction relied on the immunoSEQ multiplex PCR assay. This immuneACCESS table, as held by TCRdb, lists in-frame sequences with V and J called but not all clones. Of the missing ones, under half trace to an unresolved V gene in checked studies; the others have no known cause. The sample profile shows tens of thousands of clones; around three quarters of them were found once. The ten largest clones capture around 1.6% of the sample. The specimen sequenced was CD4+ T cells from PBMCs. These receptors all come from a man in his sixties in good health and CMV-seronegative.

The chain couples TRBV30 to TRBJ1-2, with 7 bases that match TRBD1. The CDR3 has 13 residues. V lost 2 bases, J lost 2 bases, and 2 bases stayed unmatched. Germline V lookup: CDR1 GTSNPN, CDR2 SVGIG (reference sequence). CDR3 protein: CAWSKTGNYGYTF. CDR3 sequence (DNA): TGTGCCTGGAGTAAGACAGGGAACTATGGCTACACCTTC. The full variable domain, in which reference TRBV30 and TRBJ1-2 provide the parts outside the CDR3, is SQTIHQWPATLVQPVGSPLSLECTVEGTSNPNLYWYRQAAGRGLQLLFYSVGIGQISSEVPQNLSASRPQDRQFILSSKKLLLSDSGFYLCAWSKTGNYGYTFGSGTRLTVV.

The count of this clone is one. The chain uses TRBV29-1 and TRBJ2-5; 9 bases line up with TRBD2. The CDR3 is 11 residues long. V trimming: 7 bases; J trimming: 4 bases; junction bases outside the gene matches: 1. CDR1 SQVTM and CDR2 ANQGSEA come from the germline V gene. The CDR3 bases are TGCAGCGCACTAGCGGGAGAGACCCAGTACTTC. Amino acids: CSALAGETQYF.

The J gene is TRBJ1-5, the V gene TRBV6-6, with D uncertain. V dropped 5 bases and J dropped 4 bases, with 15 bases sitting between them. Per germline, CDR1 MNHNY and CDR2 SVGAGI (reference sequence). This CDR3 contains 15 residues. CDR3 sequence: CASSRPDGLNQPQHF. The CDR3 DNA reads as TGTGCCAGCAGTCGTCCTGACGGACTGAATCAGCCCCAGCATTTT.

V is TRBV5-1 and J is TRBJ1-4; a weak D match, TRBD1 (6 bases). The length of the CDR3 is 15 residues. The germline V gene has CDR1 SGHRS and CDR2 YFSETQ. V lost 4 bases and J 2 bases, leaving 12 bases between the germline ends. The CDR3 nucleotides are TGCGCCAGCAGCCGGTATCAGGGGACTAATGAAAAACTGTTTTTT. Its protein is CASSRYQGTNEKLFF.

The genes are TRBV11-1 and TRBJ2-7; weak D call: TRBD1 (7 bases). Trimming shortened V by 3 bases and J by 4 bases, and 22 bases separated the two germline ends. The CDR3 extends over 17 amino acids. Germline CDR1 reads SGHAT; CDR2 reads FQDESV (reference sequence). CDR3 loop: CASSFPRGAGRRYEQYF. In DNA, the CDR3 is TGTGCCAGCAGCTTCCCCAGGGGGGCAGGGCGACGGTACGAGCAGTACTTC.

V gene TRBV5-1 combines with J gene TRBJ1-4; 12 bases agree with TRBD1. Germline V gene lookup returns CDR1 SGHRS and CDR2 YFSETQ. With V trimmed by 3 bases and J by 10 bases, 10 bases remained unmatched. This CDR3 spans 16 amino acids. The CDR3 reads CASSSTSGTGGGKLFF. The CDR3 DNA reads TGCGCCAGCAGCTCGACCTCCGGGACAGGGGGCGGAAAACTGTTTTTT.

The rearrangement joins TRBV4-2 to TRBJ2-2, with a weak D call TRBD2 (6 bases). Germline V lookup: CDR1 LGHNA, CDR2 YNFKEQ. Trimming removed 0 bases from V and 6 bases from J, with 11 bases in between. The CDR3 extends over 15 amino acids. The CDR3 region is CASSQERASAGELFF. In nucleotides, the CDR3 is TGTGCCAGCAGCCAAGAAAGGGCTAGCGCCGGGGAGCTGTTTTTT.

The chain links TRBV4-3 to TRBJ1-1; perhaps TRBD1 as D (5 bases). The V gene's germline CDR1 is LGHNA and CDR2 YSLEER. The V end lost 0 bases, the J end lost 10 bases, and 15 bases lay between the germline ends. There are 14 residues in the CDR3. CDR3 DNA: TGCGCCAGCAGCCAAGAAATCTCCAGGGAGAGAGCTTTCTTT. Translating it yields CASSQEISRERAFF.

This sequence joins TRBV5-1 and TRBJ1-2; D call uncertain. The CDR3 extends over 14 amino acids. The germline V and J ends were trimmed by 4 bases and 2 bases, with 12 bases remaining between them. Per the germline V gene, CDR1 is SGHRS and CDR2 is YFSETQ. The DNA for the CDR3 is TGCGCCAGCAGCATTCGCGACGGAAACTATGGCTACACCTTC. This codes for CASSIRDGNYGYTF.

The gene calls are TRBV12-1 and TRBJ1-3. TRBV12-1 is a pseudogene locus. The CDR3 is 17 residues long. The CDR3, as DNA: TGTGCCAGCAGCTTACCGGGACGGCGCTTCTCTGGAAACACCATATATTTT. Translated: CASSLPGRRFSGNTIYF.

This chain's CDR3 is CASSPTGEMNTEAFF. The CDR3 DNA reads as TGTGCCAGCTCACCAACAGGGGAAATGAACACTGAAGCTTTCTTT. V usage is TRBV18 and J usage is TRBJ1-1; the match to TRBD1 covers 7 bases. The CDR3 has 15 amino acids. V was pared by 2 bases and J by 0 bases, with 3 bases of the junction left unmatched. The germline V gene has CDR1 KGHSH and CDR2 LQKENI. Based on the CDR3 plus reference TRBV18 and TRBJ1-1, the full variable domain is NAGVMQNPRHLVRRRGQEARLRCSPMKGHSHVYWYRQLPEEGLKFMVYLQKENIIDESGMPKERFSAEFPKEGPSILRIQQVVRGDSAAYFCASSPTGEMNTEAFFGQGTRLTVV.

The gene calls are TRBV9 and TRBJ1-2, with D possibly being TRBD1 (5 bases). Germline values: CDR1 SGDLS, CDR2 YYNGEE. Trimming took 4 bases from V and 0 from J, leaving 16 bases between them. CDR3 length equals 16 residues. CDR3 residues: CASSSLSTGSNYGYTF. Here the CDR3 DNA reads TGTGCCAGCAGCTCTCTATCAACAGGCTCTAACTATGGCTACACCTTC. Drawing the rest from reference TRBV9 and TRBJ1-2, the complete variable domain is DSGVTQTPKHLITATGQRVTLRCSPRSGDLSVYWYQQSLDQGLQFLIQYYNGEERAKGNILERFSAQQFPDLHSELNLSSLELGDSALYFCASSSLSTGSNYGYTFGSGTRLTVV.

The CDR3 DNA sequence: TGCAGTGTAAACAAACAAGAGACCCAGTACTTC. Amino acids: CSVNKQETQYF. V gene TRBV20-1 combines with J gene TRBJ2-5; D is undetermined. Trimming cost V 7 bases and J 2 bases, with 8 bases left between them. The germline CDR1 and CDR2 sequences are DFQATT and SNEGSKA (reference sequence). CDR3 length: 11 residues.

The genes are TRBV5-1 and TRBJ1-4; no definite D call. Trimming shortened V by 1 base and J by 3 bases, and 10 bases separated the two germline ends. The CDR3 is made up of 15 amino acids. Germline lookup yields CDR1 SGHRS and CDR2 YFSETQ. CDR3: CASSLFPAANEKLFF. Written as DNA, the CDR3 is TGCGCCAGCAGCTTGTTCCCTGCCGCTAATGAAAAACTGTTTTTT. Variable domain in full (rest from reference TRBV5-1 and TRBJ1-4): KAGVTQTPRYLIKTRGQQVTLSCSPISGHRSVSWYQQTPGQGLQFLFEYFSETQRNKGNFPGRFSGRQFSNSRSEMNVSTLELGDSALYLCASSLFPAANEKLFFGSGTQLSVL.

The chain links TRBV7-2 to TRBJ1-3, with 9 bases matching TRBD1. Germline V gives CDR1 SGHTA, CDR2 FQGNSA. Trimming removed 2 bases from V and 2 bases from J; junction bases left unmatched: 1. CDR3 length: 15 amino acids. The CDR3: CASSLRTGAGNTIYF. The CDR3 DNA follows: TGTGCCAGCAGCTTACGGACAGGGGCTGGAAACACCATATATTTT.

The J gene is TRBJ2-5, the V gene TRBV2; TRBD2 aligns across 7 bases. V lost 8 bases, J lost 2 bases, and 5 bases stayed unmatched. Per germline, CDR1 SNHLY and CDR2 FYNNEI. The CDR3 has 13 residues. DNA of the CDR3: TGTGCCAGCGGGGGGGACTATCAAGAGACCCAGTACTTC. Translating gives CASGGDYQETQYF.

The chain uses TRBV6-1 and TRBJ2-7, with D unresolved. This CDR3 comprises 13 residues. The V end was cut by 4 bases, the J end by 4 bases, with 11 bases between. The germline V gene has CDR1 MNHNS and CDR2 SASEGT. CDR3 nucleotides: TGTGCCAGCAGTGGAGCCCAAGAGTACGAGCAGTACGTC. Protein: CASSGAQEYEQYV.

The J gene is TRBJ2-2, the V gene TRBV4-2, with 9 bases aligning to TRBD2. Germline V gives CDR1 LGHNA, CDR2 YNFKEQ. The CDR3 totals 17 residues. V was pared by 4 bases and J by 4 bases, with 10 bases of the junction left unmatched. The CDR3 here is CASSRARGGASTGELFF. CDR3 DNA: TGTGCCAGCAGCCGTGCACGCGGGGGGGCGAGCACCGGGGAGCTGTTTTTT.

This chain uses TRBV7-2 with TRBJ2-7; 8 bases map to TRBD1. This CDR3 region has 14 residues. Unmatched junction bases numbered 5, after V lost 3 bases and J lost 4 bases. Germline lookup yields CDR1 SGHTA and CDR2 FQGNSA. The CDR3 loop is CASSFRQGWYEQYV. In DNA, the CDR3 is TGTGCCAGCAGCTTCCGACAGGGGTGGTACGAGCAGTACGTC.

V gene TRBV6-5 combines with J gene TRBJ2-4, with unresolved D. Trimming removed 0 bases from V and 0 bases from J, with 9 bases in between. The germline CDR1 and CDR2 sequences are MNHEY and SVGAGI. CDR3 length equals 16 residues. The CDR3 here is CASSYSQSTAKNIQYF. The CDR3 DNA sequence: TGTGCCAGCAGTTACTCGCAGTCGACAGCCAAAAACATTCAGTACTTC.

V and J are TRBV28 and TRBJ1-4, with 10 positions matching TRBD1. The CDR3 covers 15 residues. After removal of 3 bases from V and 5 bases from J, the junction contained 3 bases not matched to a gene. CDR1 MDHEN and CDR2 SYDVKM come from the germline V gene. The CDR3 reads CASSFGGQGNEKLFF. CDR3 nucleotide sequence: TGTGCCAGCAGTTTTGGGGGACAGGGGAATGAAAAACTGTTTTTT.

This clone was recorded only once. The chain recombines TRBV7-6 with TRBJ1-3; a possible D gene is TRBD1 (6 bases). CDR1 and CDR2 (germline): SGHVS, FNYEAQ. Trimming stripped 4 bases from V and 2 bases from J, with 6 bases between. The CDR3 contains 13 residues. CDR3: CASSSGAGNTIYF. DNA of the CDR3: TGTGCCAGCAGCTCAGGGGCTGGAAACACCATATATTTT.

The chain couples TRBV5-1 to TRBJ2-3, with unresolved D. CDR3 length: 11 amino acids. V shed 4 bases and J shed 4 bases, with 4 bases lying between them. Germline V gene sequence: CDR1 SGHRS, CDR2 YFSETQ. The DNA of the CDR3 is TGCGCCAGCAGCCAAGCAGATACGCAGTATTTT. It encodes CASSQADTQYF.

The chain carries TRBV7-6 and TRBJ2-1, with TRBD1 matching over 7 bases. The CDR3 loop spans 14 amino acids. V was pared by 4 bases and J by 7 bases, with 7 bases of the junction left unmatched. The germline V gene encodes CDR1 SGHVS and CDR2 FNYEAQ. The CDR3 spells CASSSAQQGNEQFF. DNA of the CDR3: TGTGCCAGCAGCTCCGCCCAACAGGGGAATGAGCAGTTCTTC.

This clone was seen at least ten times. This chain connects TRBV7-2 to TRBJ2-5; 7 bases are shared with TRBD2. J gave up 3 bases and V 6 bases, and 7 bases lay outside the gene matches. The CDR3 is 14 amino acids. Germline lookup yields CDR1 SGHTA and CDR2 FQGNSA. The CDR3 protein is CASSPDGTKETQYF. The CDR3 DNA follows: TGTGCCAGCAGTCCCGATGGGACTAAAGAGACCCAGTACTTC.

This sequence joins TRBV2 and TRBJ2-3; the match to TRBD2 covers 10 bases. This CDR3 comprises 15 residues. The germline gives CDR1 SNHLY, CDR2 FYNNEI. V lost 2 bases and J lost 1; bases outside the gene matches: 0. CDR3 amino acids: CASSELAGGTDTQYF. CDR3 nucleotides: TGTGCCAGCAGTGAACTAGCGGGGGGCACAGATACGCAGTATTTT. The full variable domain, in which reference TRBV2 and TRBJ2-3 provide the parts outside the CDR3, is EPEVTQTPSHQVTQMGQEVILRCVPISNHLYFYWYRQILGQKVEFLVSFYNNEISEKSEIFDDQFSVERPDGSNFTLKIRSTKLEDSAMYFCASSELAGGTDTQYFGPGTRLTVL.